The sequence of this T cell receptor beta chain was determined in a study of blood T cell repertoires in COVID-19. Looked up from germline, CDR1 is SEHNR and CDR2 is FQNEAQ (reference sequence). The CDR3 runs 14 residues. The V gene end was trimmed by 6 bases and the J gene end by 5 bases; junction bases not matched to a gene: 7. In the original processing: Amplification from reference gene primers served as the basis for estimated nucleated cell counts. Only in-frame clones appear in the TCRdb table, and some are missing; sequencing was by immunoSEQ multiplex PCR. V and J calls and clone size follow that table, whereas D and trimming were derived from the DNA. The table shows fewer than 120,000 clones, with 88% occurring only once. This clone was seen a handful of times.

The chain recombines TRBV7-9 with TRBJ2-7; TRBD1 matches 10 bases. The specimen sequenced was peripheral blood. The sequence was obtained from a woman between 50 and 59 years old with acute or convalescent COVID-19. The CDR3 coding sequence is TGTGCCAGCAGTCCGGACAGGGGGAGCCACGAGCAGTACTTC. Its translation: CASSPDRGSHEQYF.